These T cell receptor beta chains were read from a single sample in a study of cytotoxic CD8 clonotypes in ibrutinib-treated CLL. Measured with immunoSEQ multiplex PCR; TCRdb has only the in-frame clones, and not every one. The table records about 92,000 clones, 75% to 80% of them present only once. Sequenced here: PBMCs, sampled after 24 months of ibrutinib treatment. Receptor source: a human donor with chronic lymphocytic leukemia. Both conserved end residues are part of each CDR3. The D gene is left open where the match is weak. The size of a clone is reported for some rows only, either as once, few or many, or as a class for expanded clones.

DNA	CDR3	V	D	J	size
TGTGCCAGCATCGAGCGTAGCTCCTATAATTCACCCCTCCACTTT	CASIERSSYNSPLHF	TRBV2	NA	TRBJ1-6	NA
TGCGCCAGCAGCAATGCCCCGGAATCCAATGAGCAGTTCTTC	CASSNAPESNEQFF	TRBV10-1	NA	TRBJ2-1	NA
TGTGCCAGTGGACCTGGACAGACCTACGAGCAGTACTTC	CASGPGQTYEQYF	TRBV19	NA	TRBJ2-7	NA
TGTGCCAGCAGTCGTGACTTGGGGGGAGGCTATAATTCACCCCTCCACTTT	CASSRDLGGGYNSPLHF	TRBV9	NA	TRBJ1-6	NA
TGCGCCAGCAGTGAGTCCGGTTTGCGGCTGCATTTT	CASSESGLRLHF	TRBV10-2	NA	TRBJ1-3	NA
TGTGCCAGCAGTTACCTGACCTATGGCTACACCTTC	CASSYLTYGYTF	TRBV7-9	NA	TRBJ1-2	NA
TGCGCCAGCAGCTTGGCCCCCGTGAACACTGAAGCTTTCTTT	CASSLAPVNTEAFF	TRBV5-1	NA	TRBJ1-1	NA
TGCGCCAGCAGCTTGAGAATAGCCGGAGGGCGCGAGACCCAGTACTTC	CASSLRIAGGRETQYF	TRBV5-1	NA	TRBJ2-5	NA
TGTGCCAGCAGTGATGGCCAGGGGGCGTTCGCTAATGAAAAACTGTTTTTT	CASSDGQGAFANEKLFF	TRBV2	TRBD1	TRBJ1-4	NA
TGTGCCAGCAGCTTAGAGGTGGGGGTCTACAATGAGCAGTTCTTC	CASSLEVGVYNEQFF	TRBV7-2	NA	TRBJ2-1	NA
TGTGCCAGCTCACCGGAGGGGACTAACTATGGCTACACCTTC	CASSPEGTNYGYTF	TRBV18	NA	TRBJ1-2	NA
TGTGCCAGCAGCTTAGGCCAGGGGAACACCGGGGAGCTGTTTTTT	CASSLGQGNTGELFF	TRBV5-5	NA	TRBJ2-2	NA
TGTGCCAGCAGCTCCTTGACACAGGGGGCAAGTTATGGCTACACCTTC	CASSSLTQGASYGYTF	TRBV7-2	TRBD1	TRBJ1-2	NA
TGTGCCAGCAGTGAAGGTAGAAATCTCATCACAGATACGCAGTATTTT	CASSEGRNLITDTQYF	TRBV6-1	NA	TRBJ2-3	NA
TGTGCCAGCAGTTCGGGACTCGCTAGGAATGAGCAGTTCTTC	CASSSGLARNEQFF	TRBV28	NA	TRBJ2-1	once
TGTGCCAGCAGCCGTACCGGTGGGTTTTCCACTGAAGCTTTCTTT	CASSRTGGFSTEAFF	TRBV27	NA	TRBJ1-1	few
TGTGCCAGTAGTATCTCTTGGCTAGCGGGAGACTACGAGCAGTACTTC	CASSISWLAGDYEQYF	TRBV19	TRBD2	TRBJ2-7	NA
TGCGCCAGCAGCTTGGAGGTTAGCGGGAGGCATGAGCAGTTCTTC	CASSLEVSGRHEQFF	TRBV5-1	TRBD2	TRBJ2-1	NA
TGCGCCACTGGTATGCCGCAGGGGAGCAATCAGCCCCAGCATTTT	CATGMPQGSNQPQHF	TRBV10-2	NA	TRBJ1-5	NA
TGCGCCAGCAGCTTGTTGGGGGGCAACTACAATGAGCAGTTCTTC	CASSLLGGNYNEQFF	TRBV5-1	NA	TRBJ2-1	NA
TGTGCCAGCAGCTTAGGTGCGGGAGCGTCTGATGAGCAGTTCTTC	CASSLGAGASDEQFF	TRBV11-3	TRBD2	TRBJ2-1	NA
TGTGCCAGCAGCCTTACTAGCGGGAGTTCGGAGCAGTTCTTC	CASSLTSGSSEQFF	TRBV6-5	TRBD2	TRBJ2-1	NA
TGTGCCAGCAGCGTAACCAGAGGCTCGTTTGGAAACACCATATATTTT	CASSVTRGSFGNTIYF	TRBV28	NA	TRBJ1-3	NA
TGCGCCAGCAGCTTGGCGGGAGGGCCCGGTAATGAGCAGTTCTTC	CASSLAGGPGNEQFF	TRBV5-1	TRBD2	TRBJ2-1	NA
TGCGCCAGCAGCCAAGATTTCAGGAACTATGGCTACACCTTC	CASSQDFRNYGYTF	TRBV4-1	NA	TRBJ1-2	NA
TGTGCCAGCAGCTCCCTAGGTGCTGAGCAGTTCTTC	CASSSLGAEQFF	TRBV13	NA	TRBJ2-1	NA
TGTGCCAGCAGCTTACTAGGGGCGGACATTCAGTACTTC	CASSLLGADIQYF	TRBV7-9	NA	TRBJ2-4	once
TGCGCCAGCAGCTTGTATACTAGCGGGATGCGGGAGCAGTTCTTC	CASSLYTSGMREQFF	TRBV5-1	TRBD2	TRBJ2-1	NA
TGTGCCAGCAGTTATCTCGCAGGGAATACCGGGGAGCTGTTTTTT	CASSYLAGNTGELFF	TRBV6-6	NA	TRBJ2-2	NA
TGCGCCAGCCGCCGGAGGACCGAAGGGACAGCATACGAGCAGTACTTC	CASRRRTEGTAYEQYF	TRBV5-1	TRBD1	TRBJ2-7	NA
TGTGCCACCAGGGCCGTTAATGAAAAACTGTTTTTT	CATRAVNEKLFF	TRBV28	NA	TRBJ1-4	NA
TGTGCCAGCCGCCTGAGTGAAAAACTGTTTTTT	CASRLSEKLFF	TRBV2	NA	TRBJ1-4	few
TGTGCCAGCAGCGGACTGAAACTGTTTTTT	CASSGLKLFF	TRBV28	NA	TRBJ1-4	NA
TGTGCCAGCAGCCCTAGCGGGAGGGTGGTCTACGAGACCCAGTACTTC	CASSPSGRVVYETQYF	TRBV14	TRBD2	TRBJ2-5	once
TGTGCCAGCACCCCCCCGGGGCCGGAGCCCCAGCATTTT	CASTPPGPEPQHF	TRBV28	NA	TRBJ1-5	once
TGTGCCAGCAGCCCAAGGGGACAGGGATCCTACAATGAGCAGTTCTTC	CASSPRGQGSYNEQFF	TRBV7-6	TRBD1	TRBJ2-1	NA